This T cell receptor (beta chain) was captured by sequencing in a study of cytomegalovirus exposure and HLA in healthy donors. Whole-study findings and limits: Researchers catalogued under 200 TCR beta chains as cytomegalovirus-associated.

CDR1 and CDR2 (germline): SEHNR, FQNEAQ (reference sequence). The CDR3 extends over 16 amino acids. V dropped 7 bases and J dropped 2; count of bases not matched to a gene: 12. Concerning this clone itself: Its target is not known.

Generated by immunoSEQ multiplex PCR, the TCRdb table keeps only in-frame clones and is missing some. The table has about 160,000 clones, under 90% seen once. The sequenced sample was PBMCs. This receptor was taken from a man younger than 35 in good health and CMV-seropositive. The rearrangement links TRBV7-9 to TRBJ2-7; 9 positions match TRBD2. In DNA, the CDR3 is TGTGCCAGCACCAATCGCGGCGGACTAGCGACCTACGAGCAGTACTTC. The encoded protein is CASTNRGGLATYEQYF.